This TCR beta chain was profiled in a study of vaccination and CD4 T cells after COVID-19. Specified treatment: approximately nine-day PBMC culture with coronavirus spike peptide pools or control peptides (ViraFEST assay). PBMCs, plated at around 2 million per well, were grown in the presence of around 10 IU/ml IL-2 and around 10 ug/ml peptide pools. Sequencing of cultured CD4+ T cell DNA used the Oncomine TCR Beta short-read assay. TCRdb independently ran MiXCR on the PCR reads; one entry per CDR3 protein. The table has under 20,000 distinct CDR3 sequences, about three quarters seen once. CDR1 and CDR2 (germline): MNHNS, SASEGT. CDR3 length equals 14 residues. The J segment lost 2 bases and the V segment lost 7 bases, leaving 4 bases of the junction unmatched. Regarding this clonotype: Its antigen is as yet unknown.

This sequence joins TRBV6-1 and TRBJ1-1; TRBD1 agrees at 10 bases. This TCR came from a human donor who received a COVID-19 vaccine. Sequenced here: CD4+ T cells from blood, cultured in vitro, sampled after SARS-CoV-2 vaccination. CDR3 in DNA: TGTGCCAGCATTAAGACAGGGGGCAACACTGAAGCTTTCTTT. Residues: CASIKTGGNTEAFF.